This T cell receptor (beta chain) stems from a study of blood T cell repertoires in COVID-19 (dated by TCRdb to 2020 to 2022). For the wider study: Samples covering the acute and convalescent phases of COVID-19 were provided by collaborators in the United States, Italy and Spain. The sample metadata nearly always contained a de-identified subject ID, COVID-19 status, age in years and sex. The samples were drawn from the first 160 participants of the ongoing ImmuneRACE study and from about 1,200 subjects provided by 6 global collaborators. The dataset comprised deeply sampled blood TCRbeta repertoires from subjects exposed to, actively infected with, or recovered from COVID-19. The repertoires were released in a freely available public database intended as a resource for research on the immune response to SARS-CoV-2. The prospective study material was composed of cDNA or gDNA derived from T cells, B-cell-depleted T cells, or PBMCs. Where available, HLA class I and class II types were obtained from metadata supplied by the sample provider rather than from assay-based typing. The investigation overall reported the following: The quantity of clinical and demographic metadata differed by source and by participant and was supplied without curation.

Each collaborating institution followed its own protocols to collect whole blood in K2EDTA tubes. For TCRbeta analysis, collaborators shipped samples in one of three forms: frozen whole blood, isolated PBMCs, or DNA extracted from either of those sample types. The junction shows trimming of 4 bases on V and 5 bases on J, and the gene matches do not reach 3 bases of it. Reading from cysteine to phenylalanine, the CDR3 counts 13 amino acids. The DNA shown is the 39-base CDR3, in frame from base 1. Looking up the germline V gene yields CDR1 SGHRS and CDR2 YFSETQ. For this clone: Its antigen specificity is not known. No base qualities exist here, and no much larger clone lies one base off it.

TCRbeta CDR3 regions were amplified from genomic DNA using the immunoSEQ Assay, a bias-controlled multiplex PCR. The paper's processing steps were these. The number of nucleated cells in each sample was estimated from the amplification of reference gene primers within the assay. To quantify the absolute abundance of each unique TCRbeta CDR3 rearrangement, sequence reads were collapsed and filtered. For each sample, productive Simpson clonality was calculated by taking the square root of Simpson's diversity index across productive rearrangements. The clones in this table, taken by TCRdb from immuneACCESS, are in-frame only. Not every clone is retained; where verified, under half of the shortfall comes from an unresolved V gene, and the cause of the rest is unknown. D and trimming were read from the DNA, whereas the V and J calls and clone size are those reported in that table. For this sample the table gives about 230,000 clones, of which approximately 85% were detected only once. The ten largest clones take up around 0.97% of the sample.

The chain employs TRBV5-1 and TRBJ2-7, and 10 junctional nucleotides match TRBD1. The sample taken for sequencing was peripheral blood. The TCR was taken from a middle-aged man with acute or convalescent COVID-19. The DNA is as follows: TGCGCCAGCAGCCCGGGACAGGGGAACGAGCAGTACTTC. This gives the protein CASSPGQGNEQYF.